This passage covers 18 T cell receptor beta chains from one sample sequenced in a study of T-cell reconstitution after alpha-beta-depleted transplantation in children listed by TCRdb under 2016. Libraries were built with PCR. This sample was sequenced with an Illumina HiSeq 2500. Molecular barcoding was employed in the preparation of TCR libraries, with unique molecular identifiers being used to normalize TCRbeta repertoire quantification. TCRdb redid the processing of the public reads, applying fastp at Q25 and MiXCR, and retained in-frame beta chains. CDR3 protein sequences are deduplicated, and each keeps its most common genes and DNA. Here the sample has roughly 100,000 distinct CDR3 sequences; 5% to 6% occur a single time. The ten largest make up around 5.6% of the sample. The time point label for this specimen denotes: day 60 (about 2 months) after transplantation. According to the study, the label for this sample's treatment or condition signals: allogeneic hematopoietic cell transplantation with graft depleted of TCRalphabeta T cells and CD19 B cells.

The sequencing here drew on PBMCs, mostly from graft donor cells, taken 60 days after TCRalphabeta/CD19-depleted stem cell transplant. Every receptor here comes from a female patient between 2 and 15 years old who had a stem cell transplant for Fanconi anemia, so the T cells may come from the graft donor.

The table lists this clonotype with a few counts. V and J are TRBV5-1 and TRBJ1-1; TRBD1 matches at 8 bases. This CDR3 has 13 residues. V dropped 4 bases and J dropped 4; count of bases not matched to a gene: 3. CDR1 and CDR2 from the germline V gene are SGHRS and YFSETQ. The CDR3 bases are TGCGCCAGCAGCCTGGGACAGGTCACTGAAGCTTTCTTT. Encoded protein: CASSLGQVTEAFF.

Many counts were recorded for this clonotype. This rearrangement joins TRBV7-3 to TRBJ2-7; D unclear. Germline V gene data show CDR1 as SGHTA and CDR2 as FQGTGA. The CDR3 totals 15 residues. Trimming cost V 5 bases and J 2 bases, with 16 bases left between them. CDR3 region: CASSKRRHGTYEQYF. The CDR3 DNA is TGTGCCAGCAGCAAACGACGACACGGAACCTACGAGCAGTACTTC.

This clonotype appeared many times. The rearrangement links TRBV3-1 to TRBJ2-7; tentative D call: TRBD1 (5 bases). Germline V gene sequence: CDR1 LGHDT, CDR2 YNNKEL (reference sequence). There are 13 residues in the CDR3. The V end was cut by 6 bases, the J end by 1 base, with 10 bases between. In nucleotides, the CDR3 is TGTGCCAGCAGAAGGGGCAGTTCCTACGAGCAGTACTTC. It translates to CASRRGSSYEQYF.

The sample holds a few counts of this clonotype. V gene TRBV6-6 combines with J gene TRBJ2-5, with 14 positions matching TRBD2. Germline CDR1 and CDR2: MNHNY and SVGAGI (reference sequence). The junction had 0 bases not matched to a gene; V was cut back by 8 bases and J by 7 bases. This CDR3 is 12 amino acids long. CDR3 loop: CASGLAGGTQYF. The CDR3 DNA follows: TGTGCCAGCGGACTAGCGGGGGGGACCCAGTACTTC.

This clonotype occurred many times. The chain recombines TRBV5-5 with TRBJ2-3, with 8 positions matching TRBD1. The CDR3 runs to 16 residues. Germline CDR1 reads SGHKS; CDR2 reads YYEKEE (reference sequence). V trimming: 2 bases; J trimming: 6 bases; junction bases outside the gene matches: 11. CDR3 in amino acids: CASSLGSATGADTQYF. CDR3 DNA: TGTGCCAGCAGCTTAGGGTCGGCGACAGGGGCGGATACGCAGTATTTT.

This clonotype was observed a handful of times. CDR3 DNA: TGTGCCAGCAGCGCCGAGGGTAGGGGGCCTAGCGGGGTCAAACAACTCACAGATACGCAGTATTTT. This codes for CASSAEGRGPSGVKQLTDTQYF. The chain is built from TRBV3-1 and TRBJ2-3; 9 bases match TRBD2. This CDR3 region has 22 residues. V trimming: 5 bases; J trimming: 2 bases; junction bases outside the gene matches: 26. CDR1 and CDR2 (germline): LGHDT, YNNKEL (reference sequence).

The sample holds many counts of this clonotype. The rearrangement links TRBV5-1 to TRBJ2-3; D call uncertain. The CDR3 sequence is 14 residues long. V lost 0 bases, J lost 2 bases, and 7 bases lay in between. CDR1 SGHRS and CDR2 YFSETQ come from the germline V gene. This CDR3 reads CASSLEGNTDTQYF. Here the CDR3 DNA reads TGCGCCAGCAGCTTGGAAGGGAACACAGATACGCAGTATTTT.

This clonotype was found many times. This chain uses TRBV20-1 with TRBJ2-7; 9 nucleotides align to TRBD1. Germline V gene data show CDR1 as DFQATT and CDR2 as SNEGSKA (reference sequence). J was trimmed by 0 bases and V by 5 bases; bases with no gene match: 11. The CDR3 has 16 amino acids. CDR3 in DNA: TGCAGTGCTGGGGGGACAGGGCATTCTTACTCCTACGAGCAGTACTTC. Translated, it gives CSAGGTGHSYSYEQYF.

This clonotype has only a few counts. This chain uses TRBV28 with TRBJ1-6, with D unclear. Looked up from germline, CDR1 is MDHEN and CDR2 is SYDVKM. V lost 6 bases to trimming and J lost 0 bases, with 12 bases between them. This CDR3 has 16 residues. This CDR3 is CASSPRRSSYNSPLHF. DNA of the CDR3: TGTGCCAGCAGCCCCCGACGAAGCTCCTATAATTCACCCCTCCACTTT.

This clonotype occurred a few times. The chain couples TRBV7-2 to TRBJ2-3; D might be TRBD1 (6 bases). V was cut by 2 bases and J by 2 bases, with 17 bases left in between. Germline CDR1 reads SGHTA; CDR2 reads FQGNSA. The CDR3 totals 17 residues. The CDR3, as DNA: TGTGCCAGCAGCTTATACCTCGGACAGTCACCCACAGATACGCAGTATTTT. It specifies CASSLYLGQSPTDTQYF.

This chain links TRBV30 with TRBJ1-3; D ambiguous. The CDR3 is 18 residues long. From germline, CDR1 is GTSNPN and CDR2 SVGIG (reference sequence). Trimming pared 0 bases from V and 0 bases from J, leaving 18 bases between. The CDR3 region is CAWSVLFPDGHSGNTIYF. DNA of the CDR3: TGTGCCTGGAGTGTACTATTTCCGGACGGCCACTCTGGAAACACCATATATTTT.

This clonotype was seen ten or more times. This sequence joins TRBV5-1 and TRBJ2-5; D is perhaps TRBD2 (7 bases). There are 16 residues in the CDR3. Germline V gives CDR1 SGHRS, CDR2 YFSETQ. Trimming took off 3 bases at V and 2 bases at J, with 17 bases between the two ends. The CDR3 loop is CASSSPSGGRQETQYF. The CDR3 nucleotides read TGCGCCAGCAGCTCACCTTCCGGGGGGCGGCAAGAGACCCAGTACTTC. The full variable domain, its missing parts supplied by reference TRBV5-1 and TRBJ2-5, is KAGVTQTPRYLIKTRGQQVTLSCSPISGHRSVSWYQQTPGQGLQFLFEYFSETQRNKGNFPGRFSGRQFSNSRSEMNVSTLELGDSALYLCASSSPSGGRQETQYFGPGTRLLVL.

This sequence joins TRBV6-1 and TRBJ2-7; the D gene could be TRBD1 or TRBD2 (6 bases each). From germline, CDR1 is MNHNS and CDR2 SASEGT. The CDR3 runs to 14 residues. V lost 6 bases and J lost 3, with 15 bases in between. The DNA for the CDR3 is TGTGCCAGCAGCTTTACCGGGGGCCTCTACGAGCAGTACTTC. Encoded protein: CASSFTGGLYEQYF.

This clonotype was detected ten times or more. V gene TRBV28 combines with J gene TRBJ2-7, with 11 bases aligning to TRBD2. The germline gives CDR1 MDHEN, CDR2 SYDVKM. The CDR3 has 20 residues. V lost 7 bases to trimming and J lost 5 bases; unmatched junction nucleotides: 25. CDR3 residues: CASTGAREGSTSGSFHEQYF. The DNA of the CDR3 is TGTGCCAGCACTGGGGCCAGGGAAGGGTCTACTAGCGGGAGTTTCCACGAGCAGTACTTC.

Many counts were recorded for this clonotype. Written as DNA, the CDR3 is TGTGCCAGCAGCTTGGGCCAGGGGGTCAACGAGCAGTACTTC. It yields the protein CASSLGQGVNEQYF. The chain links TRBV5-6 to TRBJ2-7; 7 bases fit TRBD1. V shed 0 bases and J 5 bases; nucleotides not matched to a gene: 5. Germline V gene lookup returns CDR1 SGHDT and CDR2 YYEEEE. The CDR3 loop spans 14 amino acids.

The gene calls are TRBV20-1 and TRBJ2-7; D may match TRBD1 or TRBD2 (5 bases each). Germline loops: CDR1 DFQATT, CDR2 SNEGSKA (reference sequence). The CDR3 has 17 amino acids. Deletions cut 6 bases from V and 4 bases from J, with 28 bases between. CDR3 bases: TGCAGTGCCAAGGCTCGACGCTTGGGGACCTGGGGGTACGAGCAGTACTTC. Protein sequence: CSAKARRLGTWGYEQYF.

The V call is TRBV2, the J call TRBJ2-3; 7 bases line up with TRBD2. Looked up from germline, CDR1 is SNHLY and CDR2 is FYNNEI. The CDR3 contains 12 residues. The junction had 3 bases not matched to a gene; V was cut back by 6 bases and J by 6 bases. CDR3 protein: CASRTRGDTQYF. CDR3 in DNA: TGTGCCAGCAGGACGCGGGGGGATACGCAGTATTTT. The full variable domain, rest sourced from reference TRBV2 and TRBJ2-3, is EPEVTQTPSHQVTQMGQEVILRCVPISNHLYFYWYRQILGQKVEFLVSFYNNEISEKSEIFDDQFSVERPDGSNFTLKIRSTKLEDSAMYFCASRTRGDTQYFGPGTRLTVL.

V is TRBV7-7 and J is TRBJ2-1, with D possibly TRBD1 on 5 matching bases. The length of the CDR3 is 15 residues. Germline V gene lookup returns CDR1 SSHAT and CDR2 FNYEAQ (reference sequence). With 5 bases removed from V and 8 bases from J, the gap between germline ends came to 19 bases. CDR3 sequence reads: CASSPSPLLGDEQFF. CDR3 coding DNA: TGTGCCAGCAGCCCATCGCCCCTCTTAGGGGATGAGCAGTTCTTC. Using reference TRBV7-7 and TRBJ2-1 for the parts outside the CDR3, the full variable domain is GAGVSQSPRYKVTKRGQDVTLRCDPISSHATLYWYQQALGQGPEFLTYFNYEAQPDKSGLPSDRFSAERPEGSISTLTIQRTEQRDSAMYRCASSPSPLLGDEQFFGPGTRLTVL.